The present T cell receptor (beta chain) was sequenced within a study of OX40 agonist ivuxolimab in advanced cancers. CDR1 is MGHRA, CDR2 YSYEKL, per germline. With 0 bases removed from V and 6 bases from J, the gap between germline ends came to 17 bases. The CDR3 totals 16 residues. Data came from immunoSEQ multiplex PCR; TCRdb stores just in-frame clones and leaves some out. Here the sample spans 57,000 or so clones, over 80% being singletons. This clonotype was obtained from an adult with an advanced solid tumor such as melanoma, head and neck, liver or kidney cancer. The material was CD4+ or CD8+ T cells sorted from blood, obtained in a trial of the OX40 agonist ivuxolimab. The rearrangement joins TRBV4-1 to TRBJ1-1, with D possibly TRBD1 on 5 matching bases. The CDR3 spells CASSQEGVRGESEAFF. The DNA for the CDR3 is TGCGCCAGCAGCCAAGAAGGCGTGCGGGGGGAGTCTGAAGCTTTCTTT.